The 31 T cell receptor beta chains in this list originate from one sample, sequenced in a study of cytomegalovirus exposure and HLA in healthy donors. Researchers ran the PCR with 60 Vbeta and 13 Jbeta primers. Sequencing used immunoSEQ multiplex PCR; TCRdb keeps in-frame clones, though not all of them. The repertoire holds 150,000 to 200,000 clones, roughly 80% seen once, with about 10% in the top ten. The sample was PBMCs. Receptor source: a man aged 18 to 30 in good health and CMV-seropositive.

The genes are TRBV19 and TRBJ2-7, with TRBD2 identical over 7 bases. J was trimmed by 3 bases and V by 4 bases; bases with no gene match: 3. The CDR3 contains 13 residues. Germline V gene data show CDR1 as LNHDA and CDR2 as SQIVND (reference sequence). The CDR3 sequence: CASSRAGNYEQYF. The CDR3 region has the DNA TGTGCCAGTAGTAGAGCGGGGAACTACGAGCAGTACTTC.

The V call is TRBV12-1, the J call TRBJ2-5; the table names TRBD1, a call not compared with the DNA. TRBV12-1 is given as a pseudogene. This CDR3 comprises 17 residues. The CDR3 protein is CASSFWRSKRDKETQYF. In nucleotides, the CDR3 is TGTGCCAGCAGCTTTTGGAGGTCGAAGAGGGACAAAGAGACCCAGTACTTC.

As for this clone: Other DNA sequences of this sample code for an identical CDR3. The chain combines TRBV18 with TRBJ1-1, with D unclear. CDR1 and CDR2 (germline): KGHSH, LQKENI. There are 13 residues in the CDR3. V was cut by 1 base and J by 3 bases, with 6 bases left in between. Here the CDR3 DNA reads TGTGCCAGCTCACCACGGCAGGACACTGAAGCTTTCTTT. Translation gives CASSPRQDTEAFF.

The chain employs TRBV28 and TRBJ1-2; 12 nucleotides line up with TRBD1. Germline V gives CDR1 MDHEN, CDR2 SYDVKM. The CDR3 covers 18 residues. Losses at the gene ends were 2 bases for V and 3 bases for J; bases not matched to a gene: 10. CDR3 protein: CASSLTGTGGASYYGYTF. The CDR3 bases are TGTGCCAGCAGTTTAACCGGGACAGGGGGCGCATCGTACTATGGCTACACCTTC.

This chain joins TRBV6-4 and TRBJ2-1; 10 positions match TRBD2. V lost 5 bases and J lost 6; bases outside the gene matches: 7. From germline, CDR1 is MRHNA and CDR2 SNTAGT. CDR3 length: 15 residues. The CDR3 bases are TGTGCCAGCAGTCCTCTAGCGGGAGTTCGCAATGAGCAGTTCTTC. Its translation is CASSPLAGVRNEQFF.

As DNA, the CDR3 is TGCGCCAGCAGCCCAGGGGGAGCCGCAACTAATGAAAAACTGTTTTTT. Its translation: CASSPGGAATNEKLFF. The V and J genes are TRBV4-1 and TRBJ1-4, with 7 bases aligning to TRBD1. This CDR3 is 16 amino acids long. J gave up 0 bases and V 4 bases, and 5 bases lay outside the gene matches. Germline loops: CDR1 MGHRA, CDR2 YSYEKL.

V is TRBV19 and J is TRBJ2-7; 7 nucleotides match TRBD2. The CDR3 spans 15 residues. Germline assignment: CDR1 LNHDA and CDR2 SQIVND (reference sequence). V trimming: 4 bases; J trimming: 3 bases; junction bases outside the gene matches: 9. The CDR3 is CASSRASSGHYEQYF. The CDR3 DNA reads TGTGCCAGTAGTAGGGCTAGTAGCGGGCACTACGAGCAGTACTTC.

The CDR3 loop is CASSPLDRGLIDGELFF. Here the CDR3 DNA reads TGTGCCAGCAGCCCTCTCGACAGGGGGTTAATTGACGGGGAGCTGTTTTTT. This rearrangement joins TRBV9 to TRBJ2-2; 9 nucleotides align to TRBD1. Germline assignment: CDR1 SGDLS and CDR2 YYNGEE. The CDR3 length is 17 residues. J was trimmed by 7 bases and V by 4 bases; bases with no gene match: 14. Supplemented by reference TRBV9 and TRBJ2-2, the full variable domain reads DSGVTQTPKHLITATGQRVTLRCSPRSGDLSVYWYQQSLDQGLQFLIQYYNGEERAKGNILERFSAQQFPDLHSELNLSSLELGDSALYFCASSPLDRGLIDGELFFGEGSRLTVL.

The rearrangement joins TRBV6-1 to TRBJ1-1; D might be TRBD1 (5 bases). V lost 2 bases and J lost 2, with 15 bases in between. There are 16 residues in the CDR3. Per the germline V gene, CDR1 is MNHNS and CDR2 is SASEGT. The chain's CDR3 is CASSEIPGFGNTEAFF. For the CDR3, the DNA is TGTGCCAGCAGTGAAATCCCAGGGTTCGGAAACACTGAAGCTTTCTTT.

The V gene is TRBV10-1, the J gene TRBJ2-1; TRBD1 matches 7 bases. Germline V gene data show CDR1 as WNHNN and CDR2 as SYGVQD (reference sequence). V lost 4 bases to trimming and J lost 8 bases; unmatched junction nucleotides: 2. The CDR3 consists of 12 residues. The DNA of the CDR3 is TGCGCCAGCAGTGGCACAGGGGATGAGCAGTTCTTC. Its protein product is CASSGTGDEQFF.

This chain uses TRBV15 with TRBJ2-1, with D possibly matching TRBD1 (5 bases). The ends were cut back, 1 base at V and 1 base at J, with 11 bases in the middle. This CDR3 has 16 residues. Germline loops: CDR1 LNHNV, CDR2 YYDKDF (reference sequence). CDR3 sequence (DNA): TGTGCCACCAGCAGAGTCGGCAGGGTTTCCTACAATGAGCAGTTCTTC. Translation: CATSRVGRVSYNEQFF.

The V and J genes are TRBV6-6 and TRBJ2-7, with D perhaps TRBD2 (6 bases). Per germline, CDR1 MNHNY and CDR2 SVGAGI (reference sequence). V lost 4 bases, J lost 2 bases, and 18 bases lay in between. The CDR3 sequence is 16 residues long. CDR3 protein: CASSSNTGTLAYEQYF. DNA of the CDR3: TGTGCCAGCAGTTCCAATACCGGGACTCTGGCCTACGAGCAGTACTTC.

This CDR3 reads CASRLGRSNDQPQHF. The CDR3 DNA reads as TGTGCCAGCCGCCTGGGCAGATCGAACGATCAGCCCCAGCATTTT. The J gene is TRBJ1-5, the V gene TRBV6-1; D gene uncertain. The CDR3 is 15 residues long. The V and J ends lost 8 bases and 5 bases respectively, with 19 bases between them. The V gene's germline CDR1 is MNHNS and CDR2 SASEGT.

Only a few counts were recorded for this clone. The chain couples TRBV27 to TRBJ2-7, with 11 bases aligning to TRBD2. Trimming took 4 bases from V and 2 from J; bases not matched to a gene: 4. This CDR3 region has 15 residues. In germline, CDR1 is MNHEY, CDR2 SMNVEV (reference sequence). CDR3 region: CASSSSLAGAYEQYF. The CDR3 DNA sequence: TGTGCCAGCAGTTCATCACTAGCGGGAGCCTACGAGCAGTACTTC.

The sample holds a few counts of this clone. The rearrangement uses TRBV5-1 and TRBJ2-1; TRBD2 aligns across 10 bases. CDR1 is SGHRS, CDR2 YFSETQ, per germline. The length of the CDR3 is 16 residues. After removal of 1 base from V and 7 bases from J, the junction contained 8 bases not matched to a gene. CDR3 DNA sequence: TGCGCCAGCAGCTTGACTCCGGGACTAGCGAAGAATGAGCAGTTCTTC. Protein product: CASSLTPGLAKNEQFF.

As regards this clone: An end of the junction differs from the germline gene, which may be a read error. The V gene is TRBV19, the J gene TRBJ1-1; 9 nucleotides line up with TRBD1. This CDR3 is 15 amino acids long. The germline V gene has CDR1 LNHDA and CDR2 SQIVND (reference sequence). The CDR3 DNA is TGTCCCAGCAAACCGGGACAGGGACGATACACTGAAGCTTTCTTT. The encoded protein is CPSKPGQGRYTEAFF.

The chain uses TRBV5-4 and TRBJ2-7; D unclear. The CDR3 is 13 amino acids. Trimming shortened V by 2 bases and J by 9 bases, and 15 bases separated the two germline ends. Germline-derived CDR1 and CDR2 are SGHNT and YYREEE (reference sequence). CDR3 region: CASSFDRRSVQYF. The CDR3 DNA reads as TGTGCCAGCAGCTTCGACCGTAGGAGCGTGCAGTACTTC.

The chain joins TRBV10-3 to TRBJ2-3; a weak D match, TRBD2 (6 bases). With 7 bases removed from V and 2 bases from J, the gap between germline ends came to 13 bases. This CDR3 spans 14 amino acids. The germline CDR1 and CDR2 sequences are ENHRY and SYGVKD. CDR3 DNA: TGTGCCATCACCGGCGGGAAAGTCACAGATACGCAGTATTTT. It yields the protein CAITGGKVTDTQYF.

The CDR3 reads CASSLTAENYGYTF. The CDR3 region has the DNA TGTGCCAGCAGCCTAACAGCGGAAAACTATGGCTACACCTTC. The chain recombines TRBV7-9 with TRBJ1-2, with D uncertain. Germline V gene data show CDR1 as SEHNR and CDR2 as FQNEAQ (reference sequence). The CDR3 is 14 amino acids. V lost 5 bases to trimming and J lost 2 bases, with 12 bases between them.

This chain joins TRBV2 and TRBJ2-4; perhaps D is TRBD1 or TRBD2 (6 bases each). CDR1 is SNHLY, CDR2 FYNNEI, per germline. CDR3 length: 16 amino acids. Trimming cost V 6 bases and J 8 bases, with 23 bases left between them. The DNA of the CDR3 is TGTGCCAGCAGCGAACAGGGACTGGCTGTGGGGGACATTCAGTACTTC. Encoded protein: CASSEQGLAVGDIQYF. The whole variable domain, remainder taken from reference TRBV2 and TRBJ2-4, is EPEVTQTPSHQVTQMGQEVILRCVPISNHLYFYWYRQILGQKVEFLVSFYNNEISEKSEIFDDQFSVERPDGSNFTLKIRSTKLEDSAMYFCASSEQGLAVGDIQYFGAGTRLSVL.

This sequence joins TRBV6-1 and TRBJ1-2; TRBD1 matches at 7 bases. The length of the CDR3 is 14 residues. CDR1 and CDR2 from the germline V gene are MNHNS and SASEGT. J was trimmed by 5 bases and V by 1 base; bases with no gene match: 4. The CDR3 DNA sequence: TGTGCCAGCAGTGAAGGGGCAGGGGGATATGGCTACACCTTC. Amino acid sequence: CASSEGAGGYGYTF.

V gene TRBV9 combines with J gene TRBJ2-1, with D perhaps matching TRBD2 (5 bases). The germline CDR1 and CDR2 sequences are SGDLS and YYNGEE. V was cut by 2 bases and J by 5 bases, with 11 bases left in between. The CDR3 sequence is 14 residues long. The CDR3 sequence is CASSVGNSNNEQFF. The CDR3 region has the DNA TGTGCCAGCAGCGTCGGGAATTCTAACAATGAGCAGTTCTTC.

J is TRBJ2-1 and V is TRBV10-2; 8 bases are shared with TRBD2. There are 14 residues in the CDR3. Germline V gene sequence: CDR1 WSHSY, CDR2 SAAADI. The trim removed 2 bases at V and 4 bases at J, leaving 1 base unmatched. CDR3 loop: CASSEGLAYNEQFF. The CDR3, as DNA: TGCGCCAGCAGTGAGGGACTAGCTTACAATGAGCAGTTCTTC.

The V gene is TRBV11-2, the J gene TRBJ2-7; TRBD1 aligns across 7 bases. Trimming removed 5 bases from V and 6 bases from J; junction bases left unmatched: 10. From germline, CDR1 is SGHAT and CDR2 FQNNGV. This CDR3 contains 14 residues. CDR3 DNA sequence: TGTGCCAGCAGCATCACCAGACAGGGTGGCGAGCAGTACTTC. It yields the protein CASSITRQGGEQYF.

This sequence joins TRBV15 and TRBJ2-1, with 9 bases that match TRBD2. Trimming took 1 base from V and 10 from J; bases not matched to a gene: 2. The CDR3 contains 13 residues. Germline CDR1 is LNHNV and CDR2 is YYDKDF (reference sequence). CDR3 in amino acids: CATSRGAGGEQFF. The CDR3 DNA follows: TGTGCCACCAGCAGAGGGGCGGGGGGGGAGCAGTTCTTC.

A few counts support this clone. This chain uses TRBV25-1 with TRBJ1-1; tentative D call: TRBD1 (6 bases). Per germline, CDR1 MGHDK and CDR2 SYGVNS. This CDR3 region has 14 residues. Trimming took 7 bases from V and 1 from J, leaving 13 bases between them. For the CDR3, the DNA is TGTGCCAGCACCCCAGGGGTATGGAACACTGAAGCTTTCTTT. This sequence encodes CASTPGVWNTEAFF. Supplemented by reference TRBV25-1 and TRBJ1-1, the full variable domain reads EADIYQTPRYLVIGTGKKITLECSQTMGHDKMYWYQQDPGMELHLIHYSYGVNSTEKGDLSSESTVSRIRTEHFPLTLESARPSHTSQYLCASTPGVWNTEAFFGQGTRLTVV.

The V and J genes are TRBV6-5 and TRBJ1-1; no definite D call. The CDR3 is made up of 15 amino acids. Between the trimmed V and J ends, which lost 6 bases and 4 bases, there was a span of 18 bases. Germline V gene data show CDR1 as MNHEY and CDR2 as SVGAGI. CDR3 sequence: CASSRTQGLLTEAFF. The CDR3 nucleotides are TGTGCCAGCAGCCGTACCCAAGGACTGCTCACTGAAGCTTTCTTT.

V is TRBV7-9 and J is TRBJ1-1, with 7 nucleotides matching TRBD1. V gave up 2 bases and J gave up 4 bases; unmatched junction bases: 10. The CDR3 is made up of 16 amino acids. Looked up from germline, CDR1 is SEHNR and CDR2 is FQNEAQ (reference sequence). CDR3 sequence: CASSLKGRGLFTEAFF. CDR3 nucleotide sequence: TGTGCCAGCAGCTTAAAGGGAAGGGGGCTTTTCACTGAAGCTTTCTTT.

This clone turned up a few times. V gene TRBV13 combines with J gene TRBJ1-1, with TRBD1 matching over 12 bases. After removal of 4 bases from V and 0 bases from J, the junction contained 6 bases not matched to a gene. The germline gives CDR1 PRHDT, CDR2 FYEKMQ (reference sequence). The CDR3 is 17 amino acids. This chain's CDR3 is CASSSGTGGPMNTEAFF. The CDR3 DNA follows: TGTGCCAGCAGCTCAGGGACAGGGGGCCCTATGAACACTGAAGCTTTCTTT.

The rearrangement uses TRBV4-2 and TRBJ2-1; 9 bases fit TRBD1. J was trimmed by 5 bases and V by 4 bases; bases with no gene match: 9. Per the germline V gene, CDR1 is LGHNA and CDR2 is YNFKEQ. This CDR3 is 16 amino acids long. The CDR3 DNA reads as TGTGCCAGCAGCCTTTCTCCGAGGACAGGGGACAATGAGCAGTTCTTC. This codes for CASSLSPRTGDNEQFF.

The gene calls are TRBV5-4 and TRBJ2-5; TRBD2 might be the D (5 bases). Trimming shortened V by 2 bases and J by 4 bases, and 18 bases separated the two germline ends. CDR3 size: 16 residues. The germline V gene has CDR1 SGHNT and CDR2 YYREEE (reference sequence). CDR3 region: CASSFRASPRVETQYF. Here the CDR3 DNA reads TGTGCCAGCAGCTTTCGAGCTAGCCCTAGGGTAGAGACCCAGTACTTC.